This paragraph reports one T cell receptor beta chain. One end of the junction does not line up with germline, which may come from a read error. This sample is drawn from a study of siplizumab effects on memory and regulatory T cells. The CDR3 sequence is 13 residues long. CDR1 ENHRY and CDR2 SYGVKD come from the germline V gene. TCRdb's table, derived via immunoSEQ multiplex PCR, lists solely in-frame clones and lacks some. The repertoire includes roughly 25,000 clones, 84% of them detected once, and 24% sits in the top ten. The sequence derives from a human donor in good health. The genes are TRBV10-3 and TRBJ2-7; weak D call: TRBD1 (5 bases). The material sequenced was memory CD4+ T cells sorted from blood. Here the CDR3 reads CAISEQSIGHLRF. The CDR3 DNA reads TGTGCCATCAGTGAGCAGAGTATTGGACACCTCCGCTTC.